What follows are 5 T cell receptor beta chains derived from one specimen sequenced in a study of blood T cell repertoires in COVID-19 (TCRdb year 2020). The receptor library was made with the immunoSEQ multiplex PCR assay. TCRdb retrieved this table from immuneACCESS and kept in-frame rearrangements only. Not all clones are present; in checked studies, unresolved V genes account for under half, and no reason is known for the remainder. The sample table lists about 300,000 clones, over 80% of them with a count of one. Clones ranked in the top ten supply just under 6.5% of the sample. Sequencing input: peripheral blood. The receptors stem from a woman aged 50 to 65 with COVID-19, enrolled during active disease.

The chain employs TRBV18 and TRBJ2-3; 10 bases are a match to TRBD2. Germline V gene lookup returns CDR1 KGHSH and CDR2 LQKENI. The ends lost 1 base at V and 1 base at J; junction bases unmatched: 11. The CDR3 has 19 amino acids. The CDR3, as DNA: TGTGCCAGCTCACCACTTGGGACTAGCGTGGGTCGTGGCACAGATACGCAGTATTTT. It specifies CASSPLGTSVGRGTDTQYF.

The J gene is TRBJ1-1, the V gene TRBV14; 7 positions agree with TRBD1. This CDR3 is built from 16 residues. V dropped 0 bases and J dropped 10; count of bases not matched to a gene: 14. The germline V gene encodes CDR1 SGHDN and CDR2 FVKESK. Written as DNA, the CDR3 is TGTGCCAGCAGCCAAGACCTGAACCCGGGACAGCACATAGCTTTCTTT. Protein sequence: CASSQDLNPGQHIAFF.

This CDR3 is CASSQEGLAGVKDTQYF. The CDR3 DNA follows: TGCGCCAGCAGCCAAGAAGGACTAGCGGGAGTAAAAGATACGCAGTATTTT. The rearrangement joins TRBV4-3 to TRBJ2-3, with 13 nucleotides matching TRBD2. The CDR3 covers 17 residues. V gave up 0 bases and J gave up 5 bases; unmatched junction bases: 5. Germline CDR1 is LGHNA and CDR2 is YSLEER.

The chain combines TRBV6-4 with TRBJ2-3, with D tentatively TRBD2 (5 bases). The CDR3 length is 13 residues. Germline lookup yields CDR1 MRHNA and CDR2 SNTAGT. V dropped 2 bases and J dropped 8 bases, with 11 bases sitting between them. As DNA, the CDR3 is TGTGCCAGCAGTGACGAGGAGGCGGGTACGCAGTATTTT. The encoded protein is CASSDEEAGTQYF.

The chain carries TRBV7-6 and TRBJ2-1; TRBD2 matches at 7 bases. Germline lookup yields CDR1 SGHVS and CDR2 FNYEAQ. V shed 5 bases and J 9 bases; nucleotides not matched to a gene: 10. The CDR3 sequence is 14 residues long. This CDR3 is CASSPVAGVIEQFF. The DNA of the CDR3 is TGTGCCAGCAGCCCAGTTGCGGGGGTGATTGAGCAGTTCTTC.